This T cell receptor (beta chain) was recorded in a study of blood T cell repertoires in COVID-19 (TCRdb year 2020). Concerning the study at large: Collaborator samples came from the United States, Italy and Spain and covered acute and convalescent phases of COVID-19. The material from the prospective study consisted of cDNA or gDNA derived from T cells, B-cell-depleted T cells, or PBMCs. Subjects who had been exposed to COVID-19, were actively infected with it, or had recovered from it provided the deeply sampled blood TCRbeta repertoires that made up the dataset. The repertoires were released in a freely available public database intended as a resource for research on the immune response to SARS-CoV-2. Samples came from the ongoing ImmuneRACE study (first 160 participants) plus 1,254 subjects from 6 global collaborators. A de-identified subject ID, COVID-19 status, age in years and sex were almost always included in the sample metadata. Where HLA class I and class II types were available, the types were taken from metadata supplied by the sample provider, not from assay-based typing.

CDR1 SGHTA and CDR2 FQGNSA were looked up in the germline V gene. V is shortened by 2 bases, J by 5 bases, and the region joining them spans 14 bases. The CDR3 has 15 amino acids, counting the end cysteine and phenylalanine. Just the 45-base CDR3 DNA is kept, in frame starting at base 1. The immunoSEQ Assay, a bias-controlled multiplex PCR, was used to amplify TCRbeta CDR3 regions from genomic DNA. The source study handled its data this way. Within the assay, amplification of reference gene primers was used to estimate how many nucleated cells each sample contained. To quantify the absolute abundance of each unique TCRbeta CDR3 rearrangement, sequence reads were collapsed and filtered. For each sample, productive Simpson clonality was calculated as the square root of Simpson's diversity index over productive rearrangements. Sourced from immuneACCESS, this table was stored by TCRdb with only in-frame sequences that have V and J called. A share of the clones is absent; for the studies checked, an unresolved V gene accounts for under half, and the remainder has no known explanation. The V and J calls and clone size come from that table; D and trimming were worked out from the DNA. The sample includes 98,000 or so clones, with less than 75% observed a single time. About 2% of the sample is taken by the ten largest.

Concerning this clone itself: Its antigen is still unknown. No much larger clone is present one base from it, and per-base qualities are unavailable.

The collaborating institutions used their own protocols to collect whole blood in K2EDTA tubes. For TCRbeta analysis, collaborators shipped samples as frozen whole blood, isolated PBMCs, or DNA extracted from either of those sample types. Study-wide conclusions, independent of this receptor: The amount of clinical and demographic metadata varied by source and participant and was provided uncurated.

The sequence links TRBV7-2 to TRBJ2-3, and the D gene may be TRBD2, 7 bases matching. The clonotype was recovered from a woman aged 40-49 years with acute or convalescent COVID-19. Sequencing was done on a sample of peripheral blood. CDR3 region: CASSLLWGGQDTQYF. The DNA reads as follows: TGTGCCAGCAGCTTATTGTGGGGGGGCCAAGATACGCAGTATTTT.